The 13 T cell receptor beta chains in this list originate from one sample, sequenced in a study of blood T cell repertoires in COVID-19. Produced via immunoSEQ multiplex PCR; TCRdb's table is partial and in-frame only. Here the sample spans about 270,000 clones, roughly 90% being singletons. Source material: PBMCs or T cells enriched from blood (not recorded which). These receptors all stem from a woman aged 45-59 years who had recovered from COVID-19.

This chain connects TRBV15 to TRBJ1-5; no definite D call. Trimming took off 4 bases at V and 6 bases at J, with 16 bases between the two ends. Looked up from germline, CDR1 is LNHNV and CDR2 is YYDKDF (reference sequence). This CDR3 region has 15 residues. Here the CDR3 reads CATSNTQAPGQPQHF. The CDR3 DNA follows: TGTGCCACCAGCAATACTCAGGCACCTGGTCAGCCCCAGCATTTT.

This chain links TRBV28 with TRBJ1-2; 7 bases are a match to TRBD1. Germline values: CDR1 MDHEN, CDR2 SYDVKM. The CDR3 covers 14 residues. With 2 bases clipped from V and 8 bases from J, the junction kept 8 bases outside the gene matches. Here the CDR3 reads CASSLATGVRGYTF. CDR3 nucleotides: TGTGCCAGCAGTTTAGCTACAGGGGTCAGGGGCTACACCTTC.

The CDR3 DNA reads as TGTGCCAGCAGTTCAGGCAACAGGGGCTACAACTATGGCTACACCTTC. As protein: CASSSGNRGYNYGYTF. This chain links TRBV28 with TRBJ1-2, with TRBD1 matching over 7 bases. The CDR3 extends over 16 amino acids. CDR1 MDHEN and CDR2 SYDVKM come from the germline V gene. V was clipped by 4 bases and J by 2 bases; unmatched bases: 10.

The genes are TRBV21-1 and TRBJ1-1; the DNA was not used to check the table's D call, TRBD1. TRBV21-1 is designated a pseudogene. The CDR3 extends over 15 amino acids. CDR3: CASSKGQGKDTEAFF. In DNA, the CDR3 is TGTGCCAGCAGCAAAGGACAGGGCAAAGACACTGAAGCTTTCTTT.

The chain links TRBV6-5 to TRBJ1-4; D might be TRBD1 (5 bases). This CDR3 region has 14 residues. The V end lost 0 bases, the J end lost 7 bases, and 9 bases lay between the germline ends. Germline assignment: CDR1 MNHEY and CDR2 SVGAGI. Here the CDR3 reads CASSYSGGSEKLFF. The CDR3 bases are TGTGCCAGCAGTTACTCCGGGGGGAGTGAAAAACTGTTTTTT.

The CDR3 loop is CASSRQGEPEAFF. As DNA, the CDR3 is TGTGCCAGCAGTCGACAGGGCGAACCTGAAGCTTTCTTT. The chain combines TRBV12-3 or TRBV12-4 with TRBJ1-1; 7 positions agree with TRBD1. J lost 6 bases, V lost 5 bases, and 6 bases had no gene match. The CDR3 runs to 13 residues.

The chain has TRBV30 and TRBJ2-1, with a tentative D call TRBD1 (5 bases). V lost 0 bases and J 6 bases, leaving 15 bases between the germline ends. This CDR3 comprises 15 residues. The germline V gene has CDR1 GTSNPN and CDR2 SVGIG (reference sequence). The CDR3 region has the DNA TGTGCCTGGAGTGTAGGTGGTGGTAGGGGCAATGAGCAGTTCTTC. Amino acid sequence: CAWSVGGGRGNEQFF.

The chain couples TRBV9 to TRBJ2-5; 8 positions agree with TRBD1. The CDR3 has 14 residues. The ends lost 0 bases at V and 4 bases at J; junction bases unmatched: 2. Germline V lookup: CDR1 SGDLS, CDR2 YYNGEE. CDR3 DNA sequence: TGTGCCAGCAGCGTAGGAGGACAGGGAGAGACCCAGTACTTC. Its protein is CASSVGGQGETQYF.

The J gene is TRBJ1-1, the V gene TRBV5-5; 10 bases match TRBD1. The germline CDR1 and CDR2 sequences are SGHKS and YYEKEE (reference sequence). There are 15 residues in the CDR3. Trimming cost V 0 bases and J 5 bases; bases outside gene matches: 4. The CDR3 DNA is TGTGCCAGCAGCTTGGGGGACAGGGGCTGGACTGAAGCTTTCTTT. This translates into CASSLGDRGWTEAFF.

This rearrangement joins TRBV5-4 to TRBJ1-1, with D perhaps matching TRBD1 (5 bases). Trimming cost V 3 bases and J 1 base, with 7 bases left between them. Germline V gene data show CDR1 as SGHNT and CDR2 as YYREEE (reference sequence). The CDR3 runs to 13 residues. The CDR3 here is CASSSGQNTEAFF. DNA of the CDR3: TGTGCCAGCAGCTCTGGACAGAACACTGAAGCTTTCTTT.

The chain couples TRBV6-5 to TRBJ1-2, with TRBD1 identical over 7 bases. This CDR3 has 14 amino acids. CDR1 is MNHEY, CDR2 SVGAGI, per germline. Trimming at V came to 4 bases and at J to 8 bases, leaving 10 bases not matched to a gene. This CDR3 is CASSWDSRSGGYTF. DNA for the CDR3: TGTGCCAGCAGTTGGGACAGCCGGTCGGGGGGCTACACCTTC.

CDR3 bases: TGTGCCAGCGTAACAGGGATCAATGAGCAGTTCTTC. Translated: CASVTGINEQFF. The chain recombines TRBV6-1 with TRBJ2-1; D might be TRBD1 (6 bases). Germline V gives CDR1 MNHNS, CDR2 SASEGT. The V and J ends lost 8 bases and 6 bases respectively, with 11 bases between them. The CDR3 runs to 12 residues.

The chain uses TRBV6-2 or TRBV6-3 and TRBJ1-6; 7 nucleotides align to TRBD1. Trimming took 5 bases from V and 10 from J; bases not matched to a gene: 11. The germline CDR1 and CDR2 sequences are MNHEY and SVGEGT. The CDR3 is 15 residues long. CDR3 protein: CASSPATGADSPLHF. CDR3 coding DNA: TGTGCCAGCAGTCCGGCAACAGGGGCAGACTCACCCCTCCACTTT.